This record looks at one TCR beta chain sequence and its context. Antigen specificity is unknown. The data were obtained in a study of T cell responses to AZD1222 COVID-19 vaccine. Study-wide points: Mapped onto spike, vaccine-associated CD4 TCRs spanned it and were dominant at 160-218 and 743-854.

The CDR3 length is 12 residues. Germline CDR1 is KGHSH and CDR2 is LQKENI. Trimming stripped 0 bases from V and 3 bases from J, with 1 base between. Profiled with immunoSEQ multiplex PCR; TCRdb holds only in-frame clones, not every one. The sample totals around 140,000 clones; its top ten clones hold about 2.2%. This clonotype originated in an adult in good health. The chain uses TRBV18 and TRBJ2-3; D gene ambiguous. Input material: peripheral blood. This CDR3 is CASSPPTDTQYF. The CDR3 region has the DNA TGTGCCAGCTCACCACCAACAGATACGCAGTATTTT.